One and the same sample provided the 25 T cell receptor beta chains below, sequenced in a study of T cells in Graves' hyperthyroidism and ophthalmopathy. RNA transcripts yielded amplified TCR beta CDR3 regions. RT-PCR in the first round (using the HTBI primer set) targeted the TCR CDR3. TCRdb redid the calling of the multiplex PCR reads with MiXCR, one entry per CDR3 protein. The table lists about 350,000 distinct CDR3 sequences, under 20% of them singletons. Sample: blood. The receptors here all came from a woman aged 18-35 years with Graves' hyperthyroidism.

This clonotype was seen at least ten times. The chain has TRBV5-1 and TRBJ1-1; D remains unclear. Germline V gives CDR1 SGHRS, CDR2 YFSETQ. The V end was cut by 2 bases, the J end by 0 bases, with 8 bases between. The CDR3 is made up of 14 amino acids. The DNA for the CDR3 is TGCGCCAGCAGCTTCAACAGTTTGAACACTGAAGCTTTCTTT. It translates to CASSFNSLNTEAFF.

The CDR3 sequence: CASSQGSGFYEQYF. CDR3 nucleotide sequence: TGTGCCAGCAGCCAAGGATCAGGATTTTACGAGCAGTACTTC. The chain couples TRBV14 to TRBJ2-7, with unresolved D. CDR3 length: 14 amino acids. Germline V gene sequence: CDR1 SGHDN, CDR2 FVKESK. The germline V and J ends were trimmed by 1 base and 4 bases, with 11 bases remaining between them.

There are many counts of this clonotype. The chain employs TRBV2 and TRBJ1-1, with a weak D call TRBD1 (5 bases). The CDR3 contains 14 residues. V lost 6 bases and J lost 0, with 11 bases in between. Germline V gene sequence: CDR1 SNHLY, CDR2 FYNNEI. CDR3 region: CASRPDRLNTEAFF. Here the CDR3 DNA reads TGTGCCAGCAGACCCGACAGATTGAACACTGAAGCTTTCTTT.

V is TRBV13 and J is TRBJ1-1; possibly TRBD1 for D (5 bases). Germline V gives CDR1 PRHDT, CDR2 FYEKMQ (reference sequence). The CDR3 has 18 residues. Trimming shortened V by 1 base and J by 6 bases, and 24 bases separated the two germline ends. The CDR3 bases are TGTGCCAGCAGCTTAGAAGGGTTAGCGGGACTGCGAATCCCTGAAGCTTTCTTT. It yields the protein CASSLEGLAGLRIPEAFF.

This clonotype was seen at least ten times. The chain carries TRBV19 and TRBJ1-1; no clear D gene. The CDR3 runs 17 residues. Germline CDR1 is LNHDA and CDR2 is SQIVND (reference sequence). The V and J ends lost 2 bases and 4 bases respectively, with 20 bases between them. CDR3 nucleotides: TGTGCCAGTAGTATAAAAGTTTATAGACCCGGCGGCACTGAAGCTTTCTTT. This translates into CASSIKVYRPGGTEAFF.

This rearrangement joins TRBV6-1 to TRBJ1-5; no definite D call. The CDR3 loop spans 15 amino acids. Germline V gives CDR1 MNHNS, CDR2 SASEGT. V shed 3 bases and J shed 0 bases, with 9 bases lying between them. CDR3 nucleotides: TGTGCCAGCAGTGATCAGAAATATAGCAATCAGCCCCAGCATTTT. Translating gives CASSDQKYSNQPQHF.

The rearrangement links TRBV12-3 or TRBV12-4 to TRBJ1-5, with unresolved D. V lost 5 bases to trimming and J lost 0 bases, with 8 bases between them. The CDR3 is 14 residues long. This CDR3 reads CASSEFDSNQPQHF. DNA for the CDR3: TGTGCCAGCAGTGAGTTTGATAGCAATCAGCCCCAGCATTTT.

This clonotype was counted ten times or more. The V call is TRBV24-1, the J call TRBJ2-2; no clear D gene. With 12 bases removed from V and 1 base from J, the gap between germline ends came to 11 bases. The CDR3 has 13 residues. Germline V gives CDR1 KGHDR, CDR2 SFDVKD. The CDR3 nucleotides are TGTGCCTCGGTCAGCCAGAACACCGGGGAGCTGTTTTTT. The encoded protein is CASVSQNTGELFF.

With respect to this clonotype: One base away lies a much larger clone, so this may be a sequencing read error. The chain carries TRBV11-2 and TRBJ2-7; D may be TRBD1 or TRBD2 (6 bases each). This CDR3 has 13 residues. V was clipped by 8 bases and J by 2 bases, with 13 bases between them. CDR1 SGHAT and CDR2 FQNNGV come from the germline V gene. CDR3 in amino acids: CASGDRGPYEQYV. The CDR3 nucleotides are TGTGCCAGCGGGGATCGGGGGCCCTACGAGCAGTACGTC.

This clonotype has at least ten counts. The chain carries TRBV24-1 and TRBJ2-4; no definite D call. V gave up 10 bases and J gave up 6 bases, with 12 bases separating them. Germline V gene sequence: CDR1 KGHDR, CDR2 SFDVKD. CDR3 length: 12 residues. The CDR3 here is CATSPGGNIQYF. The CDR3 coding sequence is TGTGCCACAAGTCCAGGTGGAAACATTCAGTACTTC.

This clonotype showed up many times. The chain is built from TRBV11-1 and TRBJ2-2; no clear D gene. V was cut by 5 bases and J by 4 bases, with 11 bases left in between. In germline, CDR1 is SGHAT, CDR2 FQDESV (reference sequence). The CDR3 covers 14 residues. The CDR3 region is CASSRTLGTGELFF. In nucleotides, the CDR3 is TGTGCCAGCAGCCGTACACTTGGCACCGGGGAGCTGTTTTTT.

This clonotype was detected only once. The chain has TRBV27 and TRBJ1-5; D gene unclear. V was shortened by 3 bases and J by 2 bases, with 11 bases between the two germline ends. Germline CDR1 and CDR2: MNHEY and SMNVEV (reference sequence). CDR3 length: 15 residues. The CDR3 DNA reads TGTGCCAGCAGTTTCGAGGGTTTTCGCAATCAGCCCCAGCATTTT. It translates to CASSFEGFRNQPQHF.

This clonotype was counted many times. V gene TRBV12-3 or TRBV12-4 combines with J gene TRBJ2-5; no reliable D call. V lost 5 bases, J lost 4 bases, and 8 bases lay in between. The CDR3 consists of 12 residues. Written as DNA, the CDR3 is TGTGCCAGCAGTGTCATCCTAGAGACCCAGTACTTC. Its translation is CASSVILETQYF.

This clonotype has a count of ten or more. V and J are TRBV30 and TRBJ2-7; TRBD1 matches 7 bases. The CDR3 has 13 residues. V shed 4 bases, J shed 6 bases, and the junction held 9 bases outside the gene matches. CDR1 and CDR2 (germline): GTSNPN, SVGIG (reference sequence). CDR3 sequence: CAWNQGEYSEQYF. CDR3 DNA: TGTGCCTGGAACCAGGGGGAGTATTCCGAGCAGTACTTC.

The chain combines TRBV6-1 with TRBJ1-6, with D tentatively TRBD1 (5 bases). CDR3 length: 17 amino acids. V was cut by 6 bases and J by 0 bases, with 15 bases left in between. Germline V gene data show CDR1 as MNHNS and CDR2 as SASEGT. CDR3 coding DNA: TGTGCCAGCAGGTCCGGAGGGGCTTTCTCCTATAATTCACCCCTCCACTTT. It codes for CASRSGGAFSYNSPLHF.

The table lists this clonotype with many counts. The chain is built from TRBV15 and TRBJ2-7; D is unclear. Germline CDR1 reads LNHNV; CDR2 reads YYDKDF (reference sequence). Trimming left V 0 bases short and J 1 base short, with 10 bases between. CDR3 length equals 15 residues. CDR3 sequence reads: CATSRDRLRSYEQYF. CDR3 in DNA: TGTGCCACCAGCAGAGATCGGCTGAGGTCCTACGAGCAGTACTTC.

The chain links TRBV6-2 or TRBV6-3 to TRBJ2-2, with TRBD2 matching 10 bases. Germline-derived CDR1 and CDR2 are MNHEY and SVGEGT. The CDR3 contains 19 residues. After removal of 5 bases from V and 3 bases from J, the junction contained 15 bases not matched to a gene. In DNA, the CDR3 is TGTGCCAGCAGTCCCTTGTGGGGGGAACTAGCGGGGTACACCGGGGAGCTGTTTTTT. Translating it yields CASSPLWGELAGYTGELFF.

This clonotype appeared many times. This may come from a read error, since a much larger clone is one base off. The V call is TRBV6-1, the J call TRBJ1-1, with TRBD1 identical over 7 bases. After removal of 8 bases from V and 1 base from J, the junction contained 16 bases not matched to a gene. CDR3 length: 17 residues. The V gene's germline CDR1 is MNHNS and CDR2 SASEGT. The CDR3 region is CASDGVRDSPPNTEAFF. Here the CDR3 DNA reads TGTGCCAGCGATGGTGTCCGGGACAGCCCGCCGAACACTGAAGCTTTCTTT.

For the CDR3, the DNA is TGTGCCAGCAGCTCCAACAGGGCAGGAACTGAAGCTTTCTTT. Protein sequence: CASSSNRAGTEAFF. The chain carries TRBV7-6 and TRBJ1-1; weak D call: TRBD1 (6 bases). The germline V and J ends were trimmed by 4 bases and 5 bases, with 14 bases remaining between them. CDR3 size: 14 residues. CDR1 and CDR2 (germline): SGHVS, FNYEAQ.

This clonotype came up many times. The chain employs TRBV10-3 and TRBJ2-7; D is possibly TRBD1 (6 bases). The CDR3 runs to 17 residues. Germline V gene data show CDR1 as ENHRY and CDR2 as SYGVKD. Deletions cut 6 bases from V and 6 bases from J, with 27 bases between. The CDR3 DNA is TGTGCCATCAGGCCCAACTCACCGGGACAACCCTTTCCCGAGCAGTACTTC. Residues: CAIRPNSPGQPFPEQYF.

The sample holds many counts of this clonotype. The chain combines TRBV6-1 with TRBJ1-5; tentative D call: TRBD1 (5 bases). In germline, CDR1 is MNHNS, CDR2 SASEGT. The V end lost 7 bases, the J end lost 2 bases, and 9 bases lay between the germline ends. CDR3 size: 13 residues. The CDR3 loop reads CASTDNGNQPQHF. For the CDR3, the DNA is TGTGCCAGCACGGACAATGGCAATCAGCCCCAGCATTTT.

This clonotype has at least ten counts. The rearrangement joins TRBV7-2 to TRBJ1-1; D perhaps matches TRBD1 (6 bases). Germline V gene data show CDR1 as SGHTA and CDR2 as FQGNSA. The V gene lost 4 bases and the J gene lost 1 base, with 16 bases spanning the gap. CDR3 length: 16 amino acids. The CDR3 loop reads CASSSGGGRKNTEAFF. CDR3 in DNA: TGTGCCAGCAGCTCCGGCGGGGGGCGGAAGAACACTGAAGCTTTCTTT.

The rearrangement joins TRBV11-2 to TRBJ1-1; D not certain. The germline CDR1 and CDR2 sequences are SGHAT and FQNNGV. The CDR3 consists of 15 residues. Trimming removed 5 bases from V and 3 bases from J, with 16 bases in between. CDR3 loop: CASSPRVAGDTEAFF. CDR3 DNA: TGTGCCAGCAGCCCCCGAGTCGCCGGGGACACTGAAGCTTTCTTT.

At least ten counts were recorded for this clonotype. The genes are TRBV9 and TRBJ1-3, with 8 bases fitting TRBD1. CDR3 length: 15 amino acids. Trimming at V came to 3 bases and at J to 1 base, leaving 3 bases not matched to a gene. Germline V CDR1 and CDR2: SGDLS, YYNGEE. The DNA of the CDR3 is TGTGCCAGCAGCGCGCGGACAGGGTCTGGAAACACCATATATTTT. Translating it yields CASSARTGSGNTIYF.

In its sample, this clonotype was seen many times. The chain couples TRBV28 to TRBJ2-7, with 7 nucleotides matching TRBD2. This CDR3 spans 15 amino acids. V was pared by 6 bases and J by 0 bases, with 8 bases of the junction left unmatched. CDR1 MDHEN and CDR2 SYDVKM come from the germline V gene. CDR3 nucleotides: TGTGCCAGCAGGCACGCGGGGGTGTTCTCCTACGAGCAGTACTTC. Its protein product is CASRHAGVFSYEQYF.